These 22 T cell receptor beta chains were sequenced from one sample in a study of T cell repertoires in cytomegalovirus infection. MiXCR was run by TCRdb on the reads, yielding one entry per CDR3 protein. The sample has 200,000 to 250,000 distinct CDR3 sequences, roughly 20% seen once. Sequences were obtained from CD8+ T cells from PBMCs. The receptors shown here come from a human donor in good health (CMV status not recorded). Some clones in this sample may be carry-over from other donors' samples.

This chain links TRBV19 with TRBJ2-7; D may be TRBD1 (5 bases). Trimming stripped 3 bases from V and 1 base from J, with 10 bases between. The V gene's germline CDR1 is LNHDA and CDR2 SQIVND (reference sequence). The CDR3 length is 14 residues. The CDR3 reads CASSIQGSSYEQYF. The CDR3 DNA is TGTGCCAGTAGTATCCAGGGATCTTCCTACGAGCAGTACTTC.

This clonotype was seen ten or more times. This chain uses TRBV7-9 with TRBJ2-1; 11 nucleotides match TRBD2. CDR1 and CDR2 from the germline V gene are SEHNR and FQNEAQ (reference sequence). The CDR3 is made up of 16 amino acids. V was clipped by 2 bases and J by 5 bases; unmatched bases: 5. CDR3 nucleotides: TGTGCCAGCAGCTTAATTAGCGGGGGGGATAACAATGAGCAGTTCTTC. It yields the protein CASSLISGGDNNEQFF.

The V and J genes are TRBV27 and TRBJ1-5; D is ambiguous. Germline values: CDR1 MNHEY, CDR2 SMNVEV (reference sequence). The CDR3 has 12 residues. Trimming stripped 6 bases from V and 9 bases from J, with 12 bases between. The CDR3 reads CASSKPLGPQHF. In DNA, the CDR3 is TGTGCCAGCAGCAAACCCCTGGGGCCCCAGCATTTT.

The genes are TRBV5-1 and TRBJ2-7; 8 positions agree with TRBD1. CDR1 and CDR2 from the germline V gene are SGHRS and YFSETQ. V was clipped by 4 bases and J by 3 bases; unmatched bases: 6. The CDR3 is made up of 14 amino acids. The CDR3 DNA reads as TGCGCCAGCAGCACCCGGGACAGGAACTACGAGCAGTACTTC. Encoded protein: CASSTRDRNYEQYF.

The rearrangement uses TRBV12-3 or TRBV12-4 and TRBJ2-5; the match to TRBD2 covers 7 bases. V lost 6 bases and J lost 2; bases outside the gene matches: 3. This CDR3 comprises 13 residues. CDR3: CASRRDYQETQYF. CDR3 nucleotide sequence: TGTGCCAGCAGACGGGACTATCAAGAGACCCAGTACTTC.

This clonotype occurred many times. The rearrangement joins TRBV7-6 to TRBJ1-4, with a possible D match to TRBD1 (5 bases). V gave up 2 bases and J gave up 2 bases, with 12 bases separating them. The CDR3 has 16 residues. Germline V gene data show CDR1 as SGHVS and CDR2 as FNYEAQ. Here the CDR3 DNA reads TGTGCCAGCAGCTTAATGGGGGACGGGACTAATGAAAAACTGTTTTTT. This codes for CASSLMGDGTNEKLFF.

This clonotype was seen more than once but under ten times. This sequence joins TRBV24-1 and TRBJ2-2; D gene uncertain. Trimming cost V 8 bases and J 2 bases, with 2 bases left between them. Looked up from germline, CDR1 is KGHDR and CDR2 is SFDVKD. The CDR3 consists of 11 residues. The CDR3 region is CATTNTGELFF. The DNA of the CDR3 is TGTGCCACCACTAACACCGGGGAGCTGTTTTTT.

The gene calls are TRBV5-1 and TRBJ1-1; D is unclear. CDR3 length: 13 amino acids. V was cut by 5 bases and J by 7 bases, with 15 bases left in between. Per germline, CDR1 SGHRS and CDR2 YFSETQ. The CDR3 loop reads CASSLLVGYEAFF. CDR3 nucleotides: TGCGCCAGCAGTCTTCTTGTAGGGTATGAAGCTTTCTTT.

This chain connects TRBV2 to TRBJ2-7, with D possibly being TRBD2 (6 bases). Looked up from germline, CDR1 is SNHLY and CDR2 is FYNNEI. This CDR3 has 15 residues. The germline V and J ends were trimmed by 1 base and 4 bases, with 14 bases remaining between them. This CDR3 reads CASSEEGRRVYEQYF. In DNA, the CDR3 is TGTGCCAGCAGTGAAGAAGGGAGGAGGGTATACGAGCAGTACTTC. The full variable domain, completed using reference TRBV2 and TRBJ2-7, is EPEVTQTPSHQVTQMGQEVILRCVPISNHLYFYWYRQILGQKVEFLVSFYNNEISEKSEIFDDQFSVERPDGSNFTLKIRSTKLEDSAMYFCASSEEGRRVYEQYFGPGTRLTVT.

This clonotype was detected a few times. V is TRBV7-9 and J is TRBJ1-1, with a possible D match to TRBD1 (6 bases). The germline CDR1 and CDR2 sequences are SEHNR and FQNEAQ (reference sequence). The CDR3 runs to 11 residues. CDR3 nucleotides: TGTCGGGGGGACATGAACACTGAAGCTTTCTTT. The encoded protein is CRGDMNTEAFF.

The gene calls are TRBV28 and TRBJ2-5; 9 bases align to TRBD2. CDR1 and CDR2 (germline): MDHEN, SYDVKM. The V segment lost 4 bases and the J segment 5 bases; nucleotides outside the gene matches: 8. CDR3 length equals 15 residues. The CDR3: CASSYLAGYGETQYF. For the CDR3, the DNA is TGTGCCAGCAGTTACCTAGCGGGGTACGGGGAGACCCAGTACTTC.

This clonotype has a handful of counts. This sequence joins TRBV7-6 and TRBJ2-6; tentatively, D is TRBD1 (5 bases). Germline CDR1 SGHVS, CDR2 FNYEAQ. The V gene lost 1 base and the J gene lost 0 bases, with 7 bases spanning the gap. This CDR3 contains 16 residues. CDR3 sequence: CASSLETDSGANVLTF. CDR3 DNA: TGTGCCAGCAGCTTAGAGACAGACTCTGGGGCCAACGTCCTGACTTTC.

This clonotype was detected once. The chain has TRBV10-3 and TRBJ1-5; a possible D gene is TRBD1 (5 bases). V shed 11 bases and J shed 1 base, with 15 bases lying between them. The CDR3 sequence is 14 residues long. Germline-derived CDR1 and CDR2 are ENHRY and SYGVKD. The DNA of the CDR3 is TGTGCCGCTGACAGCCCGGGGAGCAATCAGCCCCAGCATTTT. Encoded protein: CAADSPGSNQPQHF.

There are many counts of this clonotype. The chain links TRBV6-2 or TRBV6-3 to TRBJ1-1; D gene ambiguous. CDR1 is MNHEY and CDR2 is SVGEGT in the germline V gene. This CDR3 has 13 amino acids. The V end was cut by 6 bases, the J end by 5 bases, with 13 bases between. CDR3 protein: CASSPTGWTEAFF. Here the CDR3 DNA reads TGTGCCAGCAGCCCTACCGGTTGGACTGAAGCTTTCTTT.

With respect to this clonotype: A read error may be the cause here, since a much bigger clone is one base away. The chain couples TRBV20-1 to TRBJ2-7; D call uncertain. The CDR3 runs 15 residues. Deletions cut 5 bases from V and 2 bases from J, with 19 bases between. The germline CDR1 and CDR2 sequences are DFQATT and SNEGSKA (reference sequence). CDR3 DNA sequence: TGCAGTGCTTCCCCGGTGACCACCCTCACCTACGAGCAGTACTTC. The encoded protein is CSASPVTTLTYEQYF.

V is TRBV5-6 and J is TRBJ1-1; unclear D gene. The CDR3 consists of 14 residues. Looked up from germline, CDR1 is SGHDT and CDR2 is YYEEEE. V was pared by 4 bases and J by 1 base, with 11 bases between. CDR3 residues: CASSRANQNTEAFF. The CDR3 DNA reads TGTGCCAGCAGCCGAGCGAACCAGAACACTGAAGCTTTCTTT.

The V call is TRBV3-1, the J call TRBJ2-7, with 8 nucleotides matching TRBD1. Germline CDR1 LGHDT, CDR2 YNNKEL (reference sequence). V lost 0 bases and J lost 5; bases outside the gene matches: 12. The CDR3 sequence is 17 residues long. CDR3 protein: CASSQDRTLQGVDEQYF. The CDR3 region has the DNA TGTGCCAGCAGCCAAGATCGTACCCTACAGGGGGTGGACGAGCAGTACTTC.

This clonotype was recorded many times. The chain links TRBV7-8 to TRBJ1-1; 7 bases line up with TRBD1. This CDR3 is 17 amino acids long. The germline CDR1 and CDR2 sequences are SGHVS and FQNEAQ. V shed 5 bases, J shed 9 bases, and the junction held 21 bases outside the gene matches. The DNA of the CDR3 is TGTGCCAGCAGCCAGGACAAGCCTGGGACAGACTTATACCAAGCTTTCTTT. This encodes CASSQDKPGTDLYQAFF. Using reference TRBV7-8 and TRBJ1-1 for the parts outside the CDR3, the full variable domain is GAGVSQSPRYKVAKRGQDVALRCDPISGHVSLFWYQQALGQGPEFLTYFQNEAQLDKSGLPSDRFFAERPEGSVSTLKIQRTQQEDSAVYLCASSQDKPGTDLYQAFFGQGTRLTVV.

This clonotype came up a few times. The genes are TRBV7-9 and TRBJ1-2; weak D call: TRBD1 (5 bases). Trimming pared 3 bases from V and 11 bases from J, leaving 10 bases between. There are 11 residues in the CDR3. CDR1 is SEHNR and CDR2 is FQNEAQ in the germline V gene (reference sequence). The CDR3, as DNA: TGTGCCAGCAGCTTGGACACGGAATACACCTTC. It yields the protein CASSLDTEYTF.

The CDR3: CASGQVNTEAFF. In DNA, the CDR3 is TGTGCCAGTGGACAGGTGAACACTGAAGCTTTCTTT. The chain carries TRBV10-3 and TRBJ1-1; 7 positions agree with TRBD1. The germline V gene has CDR1 ENHRY and CDR2 SYGVKD. V gave up 10 bases and J gave up 0 bases; unmatched junction bases: 2. The CDR3 contains 12 residues.

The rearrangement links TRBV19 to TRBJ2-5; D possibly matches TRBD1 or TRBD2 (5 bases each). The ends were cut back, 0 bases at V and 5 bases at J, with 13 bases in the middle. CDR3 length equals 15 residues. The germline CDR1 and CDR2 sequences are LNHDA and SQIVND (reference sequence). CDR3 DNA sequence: TGTGCCAGTAGTATAGAGCCGGGACCCCGGGAGACCCAGTACTTC. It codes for CASSIEPGPRETQYF.

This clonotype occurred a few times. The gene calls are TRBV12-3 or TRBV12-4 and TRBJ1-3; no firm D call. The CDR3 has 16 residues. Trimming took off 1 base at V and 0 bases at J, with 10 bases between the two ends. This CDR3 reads CASSLGRFPSGNTIYF. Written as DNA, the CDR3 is TGTGCCAGCAGTTTAGGGCGCTTCCCCTCTGGAAACACCATATATTTT.